Presented here are 11 T cell receptor beta chains from one specimen sequenced in a study of blood T cell repertoires in COVID-19. The protocol was immunoSEQ multiplex PCR, while the TCRdb copy is restricted to in-frame clones and leaves out a portion. This table has some 200,000 clones, 86% appearing once. The sequenced sample was peripheral blood. These receptors were collected from an elderly man with acute or convalescent COVID-19.

This rearrangement joins TRBV27 to TRBJ2-2; D gene uncertain. Looked up from germline, CDR1 is MNHEY and CDR2 is SMNVEV (reference sequence). The CDR3 is 15 residues long. V was clipped by 2 bases and J by 2 bases, with 9 bases between them. CDR3 region: CASSLGSRNTGELFF. In DNA, the CDR3 is TGTGCCAGCAGTTTAGGTAGTAGAAACACCGGGGAGCTGTTTTTT.

The chain joins TRBV6-5 to TRBJ2-1; D may be TRBD2 (5 bases). Germline lookup yields CDR1 MNHEY and CDR2 SVGAGI. CDR3 length: 13 amino acids. The germline V and J ends were trimmed by 2 bases and 10 bases, with 12 bases remaining between them. In DNA form, the CDR3 reads TGTGCCAGCAGTTACATCCCAGGCGGGGAGCAGTTCTTC. This codes for CASSYIPGGEQFF.

The chain couples TRBV14 to TRBJ2-2; D ambiguous. The CDR3 runs to 13 residues. Germline V lookup: CDR1 SGHDN, CDR2 FVKESK. Between the trimmed V and J ends, which lost 7 bases and 7 bases, there was a span of 13 bases. For the CDR3, the DNA is TGTGCCAGCAAAAACTTCCGAGACGGGGAGCTGTTTTTT. This codes for CASKNFRDGELFF.

This chain connects TRBV5-5 to TRBJ2-7, with TRBD2 identical over 7 bases. Germline V gene lookup returns CDR1 SGHKS and CDR2 YYEKEE (reference sequence). The CDR3 spans 15 residues. Unmatched junction bases numbered 5, after V lost 0 bases and J lost 2 bases. CDR3 bases: TGTGCCAGCAGCTTGGTTGCGGGAGTGACCTACGAGCAGTACGTC. It yields the protein CASSLVAGVTYEQYV.

The V call is TRBV6-5, the J call TRBJ1-5; 9 bases map to TRBD1. The CDR3 spans 13 residues. Germline CDR1 MNHEY, CDR2 SVGAGI. The V segment lost 8 bases and the J segment 4 bases; nucleotides outside the gene matches: 3. The DNA of the CDR3 is TGTGCCAGCGCGGACAGGGGAAATCAGCCCCAGCATTTT. Translated, it gives CASADRGNQPQHF.

The rearrangement uses TRBV27 and TRBJ1-5, with 8 bases aligning to TRBD1. J gave up 6 bases and V 4 bases, and 11 bases lay outside the gene matches. The length of the CDR3 is 16 residues. Germline CDR1 reads MNHEY; CDR2 reads SMNVEV (reference sequence). This CDR3 reads CASSSHGQGIVQPQHF. CDR3 nucleotide sequence: TGTGCCAGCAGTTCTCACGGACAGGGAATTGTTCAGCCCCAGCATTTT.

CDR3 sequence reads: CATSEASGRGWLNTGELFF. Here the CDR3 DNA reads TGTGCCACCAGTGAGGCTAGCGGGAGAGGTTGGTTGAACACCGGGGAGCTGTTTTTT. The chain couples TRBV24-1 to TRBJ2-2; TRBD2 matches at 10 bases. Per the germline V gene, CDR1 is KGHDR and CDR2 is SFDVKD. Trimming took 4 bases from V and 1 from J; bases not matched to a gene: 11. The CDR3 length is 19 residues.

The chain combines TRBV25-1 with TRBJ2-1; D is unclear. V shed 1 base and J shed 7 bases, with 5 bases lying between them. The CDR3 is made up of 12 amino acids. Looked up from germline, CDR1 is MGHDK and CDR2 is SYGVNS. For the CDR3, the DNA is TGTGCCAGCAGTGAATTCGGGAATGAGCAGTTCTTC. Residues: CASSEFGNEQFF.

V is TRBV5-6 and J is TRBJ1-4, with 7 bases matching TRBD1. V lost 1 base to trimming and J lost 5 bases; unmatched junction nucleotides: 5. In germline, CDR1 is SGHDT, CDR2 YYEEEE. The CDR3 consists of 15 residues. The CDR3 region has the DNA TGTGCCAGCAGCTTGCCAGGGACAGCGAATGAAAAACTGTTTTTT. Amino acid sequence: CASSLPGTANEKLFF.

In this sample, this clone turned up a few times. V and J are TRBV28 and TRBJ2-1; no clear D. The length of the CDR3 is 15 residues. Trimming removed 6 bases from V and 8 bases from J, with 20 bases in between. CDR1 MDHEN and CDR2 SYDVKM come from the germline V gene. The CDR3 DNA reads as TGTGCCAGCAGGCATCCGGGTCCCTTGATGGATGAGCAGTTCTTC. This codes for CASRHPGPLMDEQFF.

The chain uses TRBV6-5 and TRBJ1-2; D not resolved. This CDR3 has 16 amino acids. Germline V lookup: CDR1 MNHEY, CDR2 SVGAGI. Trimming removed 4 bases from V and 8 bases from J, with 23 bases in between. The CDR3 reads CASSSEGGRATVGYTF. As DNA, the CDR3 is TGTGCCAGCAGTTCGGAAGGTGGGAGGGCCACGGTCGGCTACACCTTC.